Listed below are T cell receptor beta chains from one sample, sequenced in a study of persistence of HIV-infected CD4 T cells. The table came from immunoSEQ multiplex PCR; TCRdb's copy has only in-frame clones and leaves some out. The sample gives about 48,000 clones, around 80% of which show up once; under 3.5% is in the top ten. No antigens are known for them. The source material was CD4+ T cells sorted from PBMCs after roughly 18-hour stimulation, sampled from a patient who received antiretroviral therapy. Source of these receptors: an adult man with HIV who was CMV-seropositive. Both conserved end residues are part of each CDR3. A D gene is named only where the DNA matches it firmly. Expanded clones get a size class; other rows say once, few or many, or leave the size out.

>TRBV7-9|TRBJ1-6|NA|NA
CASSFIGGGPLHF
TGTGCCAGCAGCTTCATCGGGGGGGGACCCCTCCACTTT
>TRBV7-9|TRBJ1-3|few|NA
CASSYRSISGNTIYF
TGTGCCAGCAGCTACCGGTCAATCTCTGGAAACACCATATATTTT
>TRBV9|TRBJ2-3|once|NA
CASSVVSDTQYF
TGTGCCAGCAGCGTAGTGTCAGATACGCAGTATTTT
>TRBV5-6|TRBJ1-2|NA|NA
CASSFEGPTTFGYTF
TGTGCCAGCAGCTTTGAGGGACCGACTACATTCGGCTACACCTTC
>TRBV5-1|TRBJ1-3|once|NA
CASSPLTSASGNTIYF
TGCGCCAGCAGCCCTCTTACGTCCGCCTCTGGAAACACCATATATTTT
>TRBV5-1|TRBJ1-1|NA|NA
CASSLLGYTEAFF
TGCGCCAGCAGCTTGTTAGGGTACACTGAAGCTTTCTTT
>TRBV3-1/TRBV3-2|TRBJ2-7|once|TRBD1
CASSGTGEFYEQYF
TGTGCCAGCAGCGGAACAGGGGAATTCTACGAGCAGTACTTC
>TRBV6-2/TRBV6-3|TRBJ1-5|few|NA
CASSQTGIDQPQHF
TGTGCCAGCAGCCAAACAGGGATTGACCAGCCCCAGCATTTT
>TRBV7-6|TRBJ1-5|few|NA
CASSFAEWQPQHF
TGTGCCAGCAGCTTCGCAGAGTGGCAGCCCCAGCATTTT
>TRBV25-1|TRBJ1-3|NA|TRBD1
CASRSTGSGNTIYF
TGTGCCAGCAGGTCGACAGGGAGTGGAAACACCATATATTTT
>TRBV16|TRBJ1-5|NA|NA
CASRTWAGDNQPQHF
TGTGCCAGCCGAACCTGGGCAGGGGACAATCAGCCCCAGCATTTT
>TRBV27|TRBJ1-6|NA|NA
CASSWTVNHNSPLHF
TGTGCCAGCAGCTGGACAGTCAATCATAATTCACCCCTCCACTTT
>TRBV18|TRBJ1-2|few|NA
CASSPRRDERGYGYTF
TGTGCCAGCTCACCACGCAGGGACGAGCGGGGCTATGGCTACACCTTC
>TRBV30|TRBJ1-2|NA|NA
CAWRFGEGYGYTF
TGTGCCTGGAGGTTTGGGGAGGGGTATGGCTACACCTTC
>TRBV7-9|TRBJ2-7|NA|TRBD1
CASSSSATGYEQYF
TGTGCCAGCAGTTCCTCCGCGACAGGGTACGAGCAGTACTTC
>TRBV7-8|TRBJ2-3|NA|NA
CASSLVQRVADTQYF
TGTGCCAGCAGCTTAGTCCAGCGAGTCGCAGATACGCAGTATTTT
>TRBV6-2/TRBV6-3|TRBJ1-1|few|TRBD1
CASSYRGRVTEAFF
TGTGCCAGCAGTTACAGGGGGCGGGTCACTGAAGCTTTCTTT
>TRBV5-1|TRBJ1-2|few|NA
CASSLEPGLQGYTF
TGCGCCAGCAGCTTGGAGCCGGGGCTGCAGGGCTACACCTTC
>TRBV5-5|TRBJ1-6|NA|TRBD1
CASSLVGQPNSPLHF
TGTGCCAGCAGCTTGGTGGGACAGCCAAATTCACCCCTCCACTTT
>TRBV9|TRBJ2-3|NA|NA
CASSPRDSTDTQYF
TGTGCCAGCAGCCCACGGGACAGCACAGATACGCAGTATTTT
>TRBV19|TRBJ2-7|NA|NA
CASSMRGTTYEQYF
TGTGCCAGTAGTATGAGGGGGACAACCTACGAGCAGTACTTC
>TRBV2|TRBJ1-5|NA|NA
CASTSPGLGRDNQPQHF
TGTGCCAGCACTTCCCCCGGGCTCGGCAGGGATAATCAGCCCCAGCATTTT
>TRBV10-2|TRBJ1-3|NA|NA
CASSDWRGNTIYF
TGCGCCAGCAGTGATTGGCGTGGGAACACCATATATTTT
>TRBV7-2|TRBJ1-2|NA|NA
CASSPGFRGDYGYTF
TGTGCCAGCAGCCCTGGTTTCCGGGGCGACTATGGCTACACCTTC
>TRBV5-1|TRBJ1-2|once|NA
CASSLKEGASSGYTF
TGCGCCAGCAGCTTGAAGGAGGGAGCCTCATCTGGCTACACCTTC
>TRBV21-1|TRBJ2-1|NA|NA
CASSKESSGTNEQFF
TGTGCCAGCAGCAAAGAAAGTTCAGGTACAAATGAGCAGTTCTTC
>TRBV9|TRBJ2-1|few|NA
CASSVAGGASSSYNEQFF
TGTGCCAGCAGCGTAGCTGGGGGTGCCAGCAGCTCCTACAATGAGCAGTTCTTC
>TRBV19|TRBJ1-2|NA|NA
CASSTSRGGYGYTF
TGTGCCAGTAGTACCTCCCGCGGGGGATATGGCTACACCTTC
>TRBV2|TRBJ2-1|NA|TRBD2
CAGYSGGTYNEQFF
TGTGCCGGCTATAGCGGGGGGACCTACAATGAGCAGTTCTTC
>TRBV6-5|TRBJ2-7|NA|NA
CAVRVRYEQYF
TGTGCCGTGAGGGTTCGATACGAGCAGTACTTC
>TRBV5-1|TRBJ1-1|NA|NA
CASSSLAGTEAFF
TGCGCCAGCAGCTCCCTCGCAGGGACTGAAGCTTTCTTT
>TRBV5-1|TRBJ2-3|NA|TRBD1
CASSAYRGRPLGDTQYF
TGCGCCAGCAGCGCCTACAGGGGACGCCCCTTGGGGGATACGCAGTATTTT
>TRBV25-1|TRBJ1-4|NA|TRBD1
CASSEYLGQNEKLFF
TGTGCCAGCAGTGAATACTTGGGACAGAATGAAAAACTGTTTTTT